This is a list of T cell receptor beta chains from one sample in a study of OX40 agonist ivuxolimab in advanced cancers. Assay used: immunoSEQ multiplex PCR; TCRdb lists only in-frame clones, some missing. The data contain about 48,000 clones, 75% to 95% of them singletons. The sequencing here drew on CD4+ or CD8+ T cells sorted from blood, taken in a trial of the OX40 agonist ivuxolimab. Receptors were obtained from an adult with an advanced solid tumor such as melanoma, head and neck, liver or kidney cancer. Both conserved end residues are part of each CDR3. A D gene is named only where the DNA matches it firmly. The size of a clone is reported for some rows only, either as once, few or many, or as a class for expanded clones.

v_gene,abundance,d_gene,j_gene,CDR3nt,CDR3aa
TRBV29-1,NA,TRBD2,TRBJ2-3,TGCAGCGGGACGGGACTAGCGGGGGGGCCAGGCACAGATACGCAGTATTTT,CSGTGLAGGPGTDTQYF
TRBV10-3,once,NA,TRBJ2-7,TGTGCCATCAGTGATCTTTCAGTCCAAGGCTACGAGCAGTACTTC,CAISDLSVQGYEQYF
TRBV7-9,once,NA,TRBJ1-2,TGTGCCAGCAGCTTAGCCGGCTCCTATGGCTACACCTTC,CASSLAGSYGYTF
TRBV7-9,NA,TRBD1,TRBJ2-2,TGTGCCAGCAGCCACGACAGGGGTATACCCGGGGAGCTGTTTTTT,CASSHDRGIPGELFF
TRBV10-2,NA,TRBD2,TRBJ2-2,TGCGCCGGATTGAGCGGAGCGGGGGGGAACACCGGGGAGCTGTTTTTT,CAGLSGAGGNTGELFF
TRBV27,once,TRBD2,TRBJ2-3,TGTGCCAGCAGTCCTGGAGCGGGGGAGACCACAGATACGCAGTATTTT,CASSPGAGETTDTQYF
TRBV27,NA,TRBD2,TRBJ2-1,TGTGCCAGCAGTTTATTAGGGACTAGCGGGAGTCGGAACGATGAGCAGTTCTTC,CASSLLGTSGSRNDEQFF
TRBV7-9,NA,TRBD2,TRBJ2-2,TGTGCCAGCAGCCATTCTACCGGGACTAGCGGTAGGCTGTTTTTT,CASSHSTGTSGRLFF
TRBV15,NA,TRBD1,TRBJ1-2,TGTGCCACCAGCCAGACAGGGGAGCACTATGGCTACACCTTC,CATSQTGEHYGYTF
TRBV30,NA,NA,TRBJ1-1,TGTGCCTGGAGTGTCCACAAACAGGGTCTGAACACTGAAGCTTTCTTT,CAWSVHKQGLNTEAFF
TRBV28,NA,NA,TRBJ1-1,TGTGCCAGCACCGTTATGATAATAAAGGACAACTTGAACACTGAAGCTTTCTTT,CASTVMIIKDNLNTEAFF
TRBV4-1,NA,NA,TRBJ2-1,TGCGCCAGCAGCCAATCAGCGGTGGCCCGTAATGAGCAGTTCTTC,CASSQSAVARNEQFF
TRBV14,NA,NA,TRBJ2-1,TGTGCCAGCAGCCAAGATGTATGGAGCTCCTACAATGAGCAGTTCTTC,CASSQDVWSSYNEQFF
TRBV28,NA,NA,TRBJ1-5,TGTGCCAGCAGTTTCTTGCGACAGGCGCCCAATCAGCCCCAGCATTTT,CASSFLRQAPNQPQHF
TRBV6-1,few,NA,TRBJ1-6,TGTGCCAGCCTCGGGGGGATACCACCCCTCCACTTT,CASLGGIPPLHF
TRBV6-6,NA,NA,TRBJ2-1,TGTGCCAGCAGTTACGCGGGTCAGTCCTACAATGAGCAGTTCTTC,CASSYAGQSYNEQFF
TRBV4-3,NA,TRBD2,TRBJ2-1,TGCGCCAGCAGCCAAGGAGCGGGAGTTTTTAGGTATGAGCAGTTCTTC,CASSQGAGVFRYEQFF
TRBV11-2,NA,NA,TRBJ1-6,TGTGCCAGCAGCTCCAATAATTCACCCCTCCACTTT,CASSSNNSPLHF
TRBV7-9,NA,TRBD1,TRBJ2-1,TGTGCCAGCAGCCCATGGGGACAGGGCTCCAATGAGCAGTTCTTC,CASSPWGQGSNEQFF
TRBV28,NA,TRBD1,TRBJ1-1,TGTGCCAGCAGTCACAACCCCGGACAGGGTGAAGCTTTCTTT,CASSHNPGQGEAFF
TRBV28,NA,TRBD1,TRBJ1-6,TGTGCCAGCAGGCCAGGGGGCGAGGATTCACCCCTCCACTTT,CASRPGGEDSPLHF
TRBV27,NA,TRBD1,TRBJ1-2,TGTGCCAGCAGTTTCCAGGGGGCAGCGACTAACTATGGCTACACCTTC,CASSFQGAATNYGYTF
TRBV2,NA,NA,TRBJ1-4,TGTGCCAGCCTTACCGGAGAAGGGCACAATGAAAAACTGTTTTTT,CASLTGEGHNEKLFF
TRBV4-2,once,TRBD1,TRBJ2-3,TGTGCCAGCAGCCAAGTGGACAGGGGGGTAACGGATACGCAGTATTTT,CASSQVDRGVTDTQYF